These 28 T cell receptor beta chains came from one sample sequenced in a study of T-cell reconstitution after alpha-beta-depleted transplantation in children. Molecular barcoding with unique molecular identifiers was used for the TCRbeta library. TCRdb re-derived calls from the PCR reads in MiXCR, one entry per CDR3 protein. There are approximately 93,000 distinct CDR3 sequences in the sample; 8% to 9% occur only once, and about 7% lies in the top ten. Sample: PBMCs from the stem cell graft donor, taken from the stem cell graft. These receptors came from a human donor who donated a stem cell graft to a child with congenital amegakaryocytic thrombocytopenia.

This clonotype was counted between two and nine times. The rearrangement uses TRBV29-1 and TRBJ1-1; unclear D gene. This CDR3 region has 11 residues. Germline loops: CDR1 SQVTM, CDR2 ANQGSEA. Trimming shortened V by 2 bases and J by 11 bases, and 12 bases separated the two germline ends. The CDR3 DNA sequence: TGCAGCGTTGAATCCTCCGCGGTGGCTTTCTTT. Protein sequence: CSVESSAVAFF.

This clonotype was seen repeatedly, ten times or more. CDR3 amino acids: CASSLGARGVDTQYF. CDR3 nucleotides: TGTGCCAGCAGCTTAGGGGCCCGGGGGGTGGATACGCAGTATTTT. This rearrangement joins TRBV7-2 to TRBJ2-3, with 7 positions matching TRBD2. This CDR3 has 15 amino acids. V gave up 1 base and J gave up 6 bases; unmatched junction bases: 7. Germline values: CDR1 SGHTA, CDR2 FQGNSA.

The V call is TRBV19, the J call TRBJ1-5; D is unclear. Trimming stripped 3 bases from V and 5 bases from J, with 8 bases between. This CDR3 is 13 amino acids long. CDR1 is LNHDA and CDR2 is SQIVND in the germline V gene (reference sequence). CDR3: CASSIEVDQPQHF. CDR3 nucleotide sequence: TGTGCCAGTAGTATCGAGGTGGATCAGCCCCAGCATTTT.

The table lists this clonotype with many counts. The chain employs TRBV7-3 and TRBJ2-3, with TRBD2 matching 7 bases. The CDR3 is 15 amino acids. Per the germline V gene, CDR1 is SGHTA and CDR2 is FQGTGA. Losses at the gene ends were 1 base for V and 6 bases for J; bases not matched to a gene: 7. The DNA of the CDR3 is TGTGCCAGCAGCTTAAGCGGGAGCGGTGCGGATACGCAGTATTTT. Protein: CASSLSGSGADTQYF. The full variable domain, in which reference TRBV7-3 and TRBJ2-3 provide the parts outside the CDR3, is GAGVSQTPSNKVTEKGKYVELRCDPISGHTALYWYRQSLGQGPEFLIYFQGTGAADDSGLPNDRFFAVRPEGSVSTLKIQRTERGDSAVYLCASSLSGSGADTQYFGPGTRLTVL.

This clonotype was observed many times. The chain employs TRBV20-1 and TRBJ1-1; D gene ambiguous. Between the trimmed V and J ends, which lost 6 bases and 4 bases, there was a span of 18 bases. Germline assignment: CDR1 DFQATT and CDR2 SNEGSKA (reference sequence). CDR3 length equals 14 residues. This CDR3 is CSAPRLLGATEAFF. The CDR3 bases are TGCAGTGCCCCTCGTCTCCTCGGAGCCACTGAAGCTTTCTTT.

The sample holds a few counts of this clonotype. The chain recombines TRBV14 with TRBJ2-3; D unresolved. The CDR3 covers 11 residues. The germline CDR1 and CDR2 sequences are SGHDN and FVKESK. V gave up 8 bases and J gave up 3 bases, with 6 bases separating them. The CDR3 DNA reads as TGTGCCAGCGGAAGAACAGATACGCAGTATTTT. The encoded protein is CASGRTDTQYF.

This sequence joins TRBV2 and TRBJ2-7; D is possibly TRBD1 (6 bases). Germline V gene sequence: CDR1 SNHLY, CDR2 FYNNEI. There are 14 residues in the CDR3. V lost 6 bases, J lost 3 bases, and 15 bases lay in between. CDR3 loop: CASRQGSTLYEQYF. CDR3 DNA sequence: TGTGCCAGCAGACAGGGAAGTACTCTCTACGAGCAGTACTTC.

There are many counts of this clonotype. The gene calls are TRBV7-2 and TRBJ1-6; D ambiguous. This CDR3 is 14 amino acids long. Looked up from germline, CDR1 is SGHTA and CDR2 is FQGNSA. Trimming removed 5 bases at V and 9 bases at J, with 14 bases between. The DNA for the CDR3 is TGTGCCAGCAGCATGACCCAGAGGGCTTCACCCCTCCACTTT. It yields the protein CASSMTQRASPLHF.

The rearrangement uses TRBV6-2 or TRBV6-3 and TRBJ2-3, with a tentative D call TRBD2 (6 bases). The CDR3 is made up of 15 amino acids. Deletions cut 6 bases from V and 2 bases from J, with 15 bases between. Germline CDR1 and CDR2: MNHEY and SVGEGT. CDR3 amino acids: CASSRPGLITDTQYF. DNA of the CDR3: TGTGCCAGCAGCCGTCCGGGACTGATCACAGATACGCAGTATTTT.

This clonotype was seen repeatedly, ten times or more. This chain links TRBV5-1 with TRBJ2-1; TRBD2 matches 13 bases. J gave up 5 bases and V 3 bases, and 5 bases lay outside the gene matches. This CDR3 spans 16 amino acids. Germline assignment: CDR1 SGHRS and CDR2 YFSETQ. The CDR3 sequence: CASSSFGLAGDNEQFF. CDR3 nucleotides: TGCGCCAGCAGCTCCTTCGGACTAGCGGGGGACAATGAGCAGTTCTTC.

At least ten counts were recorded for this clonotype. The rearrangement joins TRBV20-1 to TRBJ2-2, with D perhaps TRBD2 (5 bases). Germline loops: CDR1 DFQATT, CDR2 SNEGSKA (reference sequence). CDR3 length: 16 residues. Trimming took off 0 bases at V and 5 bases at J, with 16 bases between the two ends. CDR3 amino acids: CSAREVSASRTGELFF. CDR3 sequence (DNA): TGCAGTGCTAGAGAGGTTAGCGCCTCGAGGACCGGGGAGCTGTTTTTT.

The chain carries TRBV5-6 and TRBJ1-1, with D possibly matching TRBD1 (5 bases). The CDR3 is 17 amino acids. Trimming shortened V by 0 bases and J by 0 bases, and 15 bases separated the two germline ends. Looked up from germline, CDR1 is SGHDT and CDR2 is YYEEEE. CDR3 residues: CASSLGGGDSLNTEAFF. The CDR3 nucleotides are TGTGCCAGCAGCTTGGGGGGAGGAGACAGTCTGAACACTGAAGCTTTCTTT.

This clonotype appeared many times. The genes are TRBV27 and TRBJ1-3; possibly TRBD1 for D (5 bases). V was shortened by 2 bases and J by 4 bases, with 9 bases between the two germline ends. Germline V CDR1 and CDR2: MNHEY, SMNVEV (reference sequence). CDR3 length: 14 amino acids. The CDR3 nucleotides read TGTGCCAGCAGTTTAATCGCAGGGGGAAACACCATATATTTT. Its protein product is CASSLIAGGNTIYF.

The V and J genes are TRBV24-1 and TRBJ2-2; the D gene is possibly TRBD1 (6 bases). The CDR3 is made up of 16 amino acids. The V gene's germline CDR1 is KGHDR and CDR2 SFDVKD. Trimming stripped 1 base from V and 2 bases from J, with 10 bases between. CDR3 amino acids: CATSDFGRGNTGELFF. DNA of the CDR3: TGTGCCACCAGTGATTTCGGCAGGGGTAACACCGGGGAGCTGTTTTTT.

In its sample, this clonotype was seen many times. The rearrangement joins TRBV7-3 to TRBJ2-1; D is unclear. The CDR3 sequence is 13 residues long. Germline V lookup: CDR1 SGHTA, CDR2 FQGTGA. The V gene lost 0 bases and the J gene lost 7 bases, with 7 bases spanning the gap. The CDR3 loop reads CASSLTIGNEQFF. The CDR3 DNA reads as TGTGCCAGCAGCTTAACTATCGGTAATGAGCAGTTCTTC.

This clonotype was counted ten times or more. As DNA, the CDR3 is TGTGCCAGCAGCTTAGGAGCCGAAACCGACTACGAGCAGTACTTC. The encoded protein is CASSLGAETDYEQYF. This chain joins TRBV7-2 and TRBJ2-7, with unresolved D. Trimming removed 1 base from V and 3 bases from J, with 13 bases in between. The length of the CDR3 is 15 residues. The germline CDR1 and CDR2 sequences are SGHTA and FQGNSA. Supplemented by reference TRBV7-2 and TRBJ2-7, the full variable domain reads GAGVSQSPSNKVTEKGKDVELRCDPISGHTALYWYRQSLGQGLEFLIYFQGNSAPDKSGLPSDRFSAERTGGSVSTLTIQRTQQEDSAVYLCASSLGAETDYEQYFGPGTRLTVT.

This clonotype was counted at least ten times. The V call is TRBV20-1, the J call TRBJ2-5; 7 bases are a match to TRBD2. The V segment lost 7 bases and the J segment 0 bases; nucleotides outside the gene matches: 14. There are 16 residues in the CDR3. The germline CDR1 and CDR2 sequences are DFQATT and SNEGSKA (reference sequence). The CDR3 bases are TGCAGTGTCACGAGGCTAGCGGACCTGTACCAAGAGACCCAGTACTTC. Protein: CSVTRLADLYQETQYF.

This clonotype has ten or more counts. The V and J genes are TRBV20-1 and TRBJ1-5; D call uncertain. The CDR3 runs 14 residues. CDR1 is DFQATT, CDR2 SNEGSKA, per germline (reference sequence). The V end lost 5 bases, the J end lost 0 bases, and 11 bases lay between the germline ends. The CDR3 sequence is CSALIGGSNQPQHF. CDR3 coding DNA: TGCAGTGCTCTCATTGGCGGTAGCAATCAGCCCCAGCATTTT.

This clonotype has at least ten counts. V usage is TRBV4-2 and J usage is TRBJ2-3; TRBD2 matches at 12 bases. V lost 5 bases and J lost 7; bases outside the gene matches: 13. The CDR3 is made up of 17 amino acids. CDR1 and CDR2 (germline): LGHNA, YNFKEQ. The CDR3 nucleotides are TGTGCCAGCAGCACTACACTAGCGGGGGGCCTTTACTATACGCAGTATTTT. Protein: CASSTTLAGGLYYTQYF.

This clonotype was counted at least ten times. CDR3 sequence (DNA): TGTGCCAGCAGCTCTCTAGCGGATACGCAGTATTTT. This translates into CASSSLADTQYF. The chain has TRBV7-9 and TRBJ2-3, with D tentatively TRBD2 (6 bases). Germline CDR1 reads SEHNR; CDR2 reads FQNEAQ (reference sequence). Between the trimmed V and J ends, which lost 4 bases and 6 bases, there was a span of 8 bases. This CDR3 comprises 12 residues.

The sample holds a few counts of this clonotype. V is TRBV19 and J is TRBJ1-5; 7 bases are a match to TRBD1. The CDR3 has 14 residues. Germline values: CDR1 LNHDA, CDR2 SQIVND (reference sequence). V lost 5 bases to trimming and J lost 3 bases; unmatched junction nucleotides: 4. CDR3 in amino acids: CASSFTGANQPQHF. CDR3 DNA: TGTGCCAGTAGTTTCACAGGGGCCAATCAGCCCCAGCATTTT.

The V call is TRBV2, the J call TRBJ2-1; 7 bases are shared with TRBD1. The CDR3 sequence is 16 residues long. Germline loops: CDR1 SNHLY, CDR2 FYNNEI. V trimming: 2 bases; J trimming: 5 bases; junction bases outside the gene matches: 9. CDR3 sequence (DNA): TGTGCCAGCAGTGAACACACAGGGGAATTAAACAATGAGCAGTTCTTC. Translation gives CASSEHTGELNNEQFF.

At least ten counts were recorded for this clonotype. The CDR3 spells CASSDSREYVTDTQYF. Here the CDR3 DNA reads TGCGCCAGCAGTGACAGCAGGGAGTATGTCACAGATACGCAGTATTTT. This chain uses TRBV10-1 with TRBJ2-3; D possibly matches TRBD1 or TRBD2 (5 bases each). Germline assignment: CDR1 WNHNN and CDR2 SYGVQD (reference sequence). This CDR3 is built from 16 residues. Between the trimmed V and J ends, which lost 3 bases and 2 bases, there was a span of 15 bases.

This clonotype came up many times. This chain uses TRBV4-2 with TRBJ2-1; a possible D gene is TRBD2 (6 bases). Trimming left V 4 bases short and J 4 bases short, with 17 bases between. The length of the CDR3 is 16 residues. From germline, CDR1 is LGHNA and CDR2 YNFKEQ. The CDR3 DNA reads as TGTGCCAGCAGCCCCGCAGTAAGGGACTCTTACAATGAGCAGTTCTTC. It yields the protein CASSPAVRDSYNEQFF.

Many counts were recorded for this clonotype. The chain carries TRBV9 and TRBJ2-1; D gene unclear. The CDR3 length is 14 residues. V was shortened by 3 bases and J by 7 bases, with 14 bases between the two germline ends. The germline V gene has CDR1 SGDLS and CDR2 YYNGEE. The CDR3 sequence is CASSAPPLLNEQFF. For the CDR3, the DNA is TGTGCCAGCAGCGCCCCCCCGCTGTTAAATGAGCAGTTCTTC.

This clonotype was seen repeatedly, ten times or more. The chain has TRBV5-1 and TRBJ1-2; 7 bases agree with TRBD1. This CDR3 contains 13 residues. In germline, CDR1 is SGHRS, CDR2 YFSETQ. The V gene end was trimmed by 4 bases and the J gene end by 5 bases; junction bases not matched to a gene: 5. The CDR3 bases are TGCGCCAGCAGCGAGGACAGGACTTATGGCTACACCTTC. It translates to CASSEDRTYGYTF.

The chain carries TRBV10-2 and TRBJ2-1; 7 bases are shared with TRBD2. Germline V gene lookup returns CDR1 WSHSY and CDR2 SAAADI. CDR3 length: 17 residues. J gave up 0 bases and V 3 bases, and 8 bases lay outside the gene matches. The CDR3 loop is CASSDPWGGSSYNEQFF. The CDR3 DNA reads TGCGCCAGCAGTGACCCTTGGGGGGGGAGCTCCTACAATGAGCAGTTCTTC.

This clonotype appeared once. The chain employs TRBV5-1 and TRBJ1-2; D gene ambiguous. The V and J ends lost 4 bases and 0 bases respectively, with 7 bases between them. CDR1 is SGHRS and CDR2 is YFSETQ in the germline V gene. The CDR3 is 13 amino acids. CDR3 coding DNA: TGCGCCAGCAGCGGCGGAGCTAACTATGGCTACACCTTC. It encodes CASSGGANYGYTF.